This TCR beta chain was identified in a study of blood T cells in healthy people across ages. V was pared by 3 bases and J by 2 bases, with 6 bases between. The CDR3 runs to 13 residues. Germline CDR1 and CDR2: SGHTA and FQGNSA. Peripheral blood was drawn, ten milliliters per donor. Per-sample yields of isolated PBMCs were at least 6 million. Primers used in a second PCR of about 7 to 12 cycles were a sample-barcoded 5' primer and a J-beta primer mix. Each CDR3 protein gets one entry after TCRdb re-called the 5' RACE reads with MiXCR. The table includes over 500,000 distinct CDR3 sequences, over 40% detected once. This clonotype has ten or more counts.

This clonotype originated in a woman over 75 in good health. The chain links TRBV7-2 to TRBJ2-3, with D hard to call. Sequencing was done on a sample of blood. CDR3 in DNA: TGTGCCAGCAGCTTGACCTACACAGATACGCAGTATTTT. Protein: CASSLTYTDTQYF. Using reference TRBV7-2 and TRBJ2-3 for the parts outside the CDR3, the full variable domain is GAGVSQSPSNKVTEKGKDVELRCDPISGHTALYWYRQSLGQGLEFLIYFQGNSAPDKSGLPSDRFSAERTGGSVSTLTIQRTQQEDSAVYLCASSLTYTDTQYFGPGTRLTVL.